The text below deals with one T cell receptor (beta chain). It lacks a known antigen. Base qualities were left out, and no much larger clone turns up one base away. The sample belongs to a study of cytomegalovirus exposure and HLA in healthy donors (dated by TCRdb to about 2017). Regarding the research as a whole: In an earlier analysis of under 600 of the donors, 250 to 350 Gb of sequence data and 117 million unique TCR beta sequences from roughly 190 million T cells were reported. A handful of DR-DQ haplotypes were handled as single units for association and clustering because linkage in the cohort was strong. An early release covering around 630 HLA-typed donors comprised approximately 290 gigabases of sequencing data and tens of millions of unique TCR sequences. The study aimed to test whether cataloging public T cell receptors could reveal signatures of past pathogen exposure. High-throughput TCR immunosequencing, statistical association of individual TCRs with disease status, and machine learning were combined to predict cytomegalovirus infection status. Class I and class II HLA loci were covered by the typing at four-digit resolution. The number of donors typed differed by locus, with roughly 620-640 for A, B, C, DRB1 and DQB1, more than 500 for DQA1, 606 for DPA1, and 472 for DPB1. The study used immunosequencing to profile the T cell repertoires of under 700 subjects and linked those repertoires to cytomegalovirus serostatus. The later analysis used no new phenotypic data to find candidate immune exposures, relying instead on TCR beta sequences and their occurrence across donors. A later analysis re-examined previously published TCR beta repertoires from about 670 donors and added high-resolution HLA genotyping to investigate patterns of TCR occurrence. In an earlier analysis of several hundred of the donors, high-throughput TCR beta sequencing was used to judge whether each TCR beta V gene segment behaved as functional or pseudogenic. Alongside the repertoire data, information on donor age, sex, ethnicity and CMV serostatus was compiled. Along with the approximately 700-subject first cohort, a separate validation cohort of some 130 different subjects was used. Among some 400 genotyped donors of the cohort, an average of approximately 250,000 unique TCR beta nucleotide sequences were sequenced per donor, roughly a sixth of them non-productive. Every repertoire in the discovery cohort had been generated on one and the same sequencing platform. In a later genetic analysis, genome-wide SNP genotypes for about 65% of the roughly 670 donors were used, and that subset was treated as a discovery cohort. The genetic ancestry cluster associated with self-reported Caucasian donors included over 65% of the 398 genotyped donors.

The CDR3 covers 11 residues, taking in both the cysteine and the phenylalanine. Solely the CDR3 DNA is kept, with 33 bases framed from the first base. V gives up 7 bases and J gives up 6 bases, and the segment between their germline ends measures 8 bases. Based on the germline V gene, the CDR1 and CDR2 sequences are SNHLY and FYNNEI. The library was built by means of the immunoSEQ multiplex PCR assay. For the multiplex PCR, a mixture combining 60 forward primers for TCR Vbeta segments and 13 reverse primers for TCR Jbeta segments was used. The CDR3 region of rearranged TCR beta genes was amplified from genomic DNA by a multiplex PCR assay. The amplified TCR beta libraries were sequenced on the Illumina HiSeq System as 87-base-pair reads. Concerning the study's data processing: Across the 670 or so repertoires, a later analysis counted roughly 77 million unique TCR beta chains, around 11 million of which were shared by at least two donors. Raw reads were error-corrected and collapsed into unique sequences with a nearest-neighbor algorithm that merged closely related sequences to remove PCR and sequencing errors. Alignment of CDR3 sequences to IMGT reference sequences was used to assign V, D and J gene segments. For a sequence to be retained, a match of at least six nucleotides to both a V gene segment and a J gene segment was required. A rearrangement was called productive if the CDR3 had no stop codons and remained in frame with V and J, and every other rearrangement was called non-productive. CDR3 was defined by IMGT convention, running from the second conserved V-encoded cysteine to the conserved J-encoded phenylalanine. The earlier analysis of roughly 590 of the donors excluded sequences that lacked an unambiguous match to a single V gene segment. In an earlier analysis of around 590 of the donors, a V segment was called functional when productive rearrangements were above 56.7%, and segregating when the standard deviation between donors exceeded 5%. A statistical classification framework was developed to diagnose cytomegalovirus status using the catalog of TCR beta chain sequences. In a later analysis, V and J genes were assigned by comparing TCR nucleotide sequences against IMGT/GENE-DB human TR gene sequences. The TCRdist pipeline was used in a later analysis to assign CDR3 sequences and most-parsimonious VDJ recombination scenarios. A later analysis defined each TCR beta chain by its CDR3 amino acid sequence plus V-gene family, and excluded reads lacking a unique V-gene family. To address suspected cross-contamination and a sequencing artifact, a later analysis removed several hundred highly shared, low-generation-probability nucleotide sequences. In a later analysis, a clonal expansion index was calculated for each public chain from normalized within-repertoire ranks of inferred template counts. In a later analysis, generation probabilities were computed using a VDJ recombination model fitted to out-of-frame rearrangements, and the results were checked against IGoR. In a later analysis, TCR-TCR, TCR-HLA and TCR-CMV co-occurrence was scored with hypergeometric tests, and a repertoire-size bias correction was applied to TCR pairs. False discovery rates were estimated in a later analysis by permuting HLA or CMV assignments 20 times. In a later analysis, co-occurring TCRs were grouped with DBSCAN, and TCRdist sequence similarity was added when clustering was performed within HLA-allele-positive subsets. Co-occurrence clustering excluded repertoires with fewer than 30,000 or more than 120,000 public chains, plus five with anomalous nucleotide sharing. Held by TCRdb, this immuneACCESS table contains in-frame sequences only and omits some clones. Under half of the omission traces to an unresolved V gene where checked; the cause of the rest is unknown. The V and J calls and clone size come from that table; D and trimming were worked out from the DNA. This sample gives under 250,000 clones in total; around 81% of them show up just once. The ten largest make up roughly 7.4% of the sample.

What the work shows at the level of the full study, not this receptor alone: The classifier was reported to diagnose cytomegalovirus status with high specificity and sensitivity in both the original cohort and the validation cohort. In a later analysis, HLA-associated TCR beta chains were found to be more clonally expanded and to have lower generation probabilities than equally common non-associated chains. Immune exposure information for the cohort was limited to CMV serostatus. In vitro tests confirmed that a few of the cytomegalovirus-associated TCR beta chains recognize cytomegalovirus antigens. The study listed 170 or so TCR beta chains as associated with cytomegalovirus. The presence/absence analyses assumed that sequencing depth was roughly uniform across donors, and that assumption may not be true. A later genetic analysis reported fewer N-insertions in productive TCRs among donors in an Asian-associated ancestry cluster than the roughly 700-donor mean. In a later genetic analysis, a missense DCLRE1C variant was associated with V-gene and J-gene trimming of TCR beta chains, and the association was replicated in an independent cohort. A further reported finding was that TCR beta sequences accurately predicted the HLA-A and HLA-B alleles for most subjects in the first cohort. Most CMV-associated TCR beta chains appeared to be HLA-restricted in a later analysis, and the HLA associations seemed to be driven largely by CMV exposure. According to the authors, the approach could potentially be generalized to other disease states and immunological phenotypes. While some public TCRs were present in many individuals, most TCR sequences turned up only very rarely across donors. Specific HLA alleles were associated with over 15,000 TCR beta sequences at a false discovery rate of 0.05 in a later analysis. In a later analysis, the rate of TCR association differed among HLA loci, with DRB1 alleles having the most associated TCRs and HLA-C alleles having the fewest. In an earlier analysis of about 600 of the donors, most TCR beta V segments appeared in productive rearrangements about 87% or about 30% of the time, broadly matching IMGT annotations. When HLA alleles, especially DR and DQ, strongly co-occurred, TCR associations were difficult to assign to individual alleles. Some IMGT-functional V segments, including TRBV6-2 and TRBV6-3, could not be told apart with the 87-base-pair reads, so those segments were excluded. According to a later analysis, parvovirus B19, influenza, CMV and Epstein-Barr virus appeared linked to several top co-occurrence clusters. Because counts were too low, under 20 rarely observed V segments, including chromosome 9 orphons, were left out of the earlier analysis of about 620 of the donors. A cluster of highly shared sequence variants was judged likely to be a technical artifact of the sequencing pipeline. HLA typing was unavailable for some donors at each locus, so association tests used only the typed subset. In this cohort, only TCR beta chains were sequenced, and detectable features were limited by the absence of alpha or paired-chain data. Correlated functional status among segregating V segments might be attributable to linkage disequilibrium, but an unknown experimental factor could not be ruled out.

The cohort was made up of about 670 healthy bone marrow donors. At the time of sampling, every cohort member was nominally healthy, though immune exposures that went unrecorded were likely present. The donor was CMV seropositive and belonged to the group of 270 or so seropositive cohort members. A peripheral blood sample was provided by each donor, and peripheral blood mononuclear cells were used for TCR beta sequencing. The Qiagen DNeasy Blood Extraction Kit was used to extract genomic DNA from the blood cell samples. The receptor was isolated from a woman aged 55-69 years in good health and CMV-seropositive. Input material: PBMCs. The rearrangement combines TRBV2 with TRBJ2-3, with the D gene not confidently named. DNA sequence: TGTGCCAGCACCATGAGGGATACGCAGTATTTT. It translates as CASTMRDTQYF.